One and the same sample provided the 32 T cell receptor beta chains below, sequenced in a study of T cell responses to AZD1222 COVID-19 vaccine. Here immunoSEQ multiplex PCR was the method, and the copy in TCRdb shows in-frame clones only, minus some. This sample carries 150,000 or so clones, approximately 90% of them seen once, and the ten largest clones take 1.5% to 2%. The specimen was peripheral blood, collected on day 0 of AZD1222 vaccination. The source is an adult in good health.

The V call is TRBV7-3, the J call TRBJ2-4; possibly TRBD1 for D (6 bases). Germline CDR1 is SGHTA and CDR2 is FQGTGA. V was shortened by 8 bases and J by 1 base, with 15 bases between the two germline ends. This CDR3 comprises 15 residues. The CDR3 loop reads CASGDTKKAKNIQYF. CDR3 nucleotide sequence: TGTGCCAGCGGGGACACCAAGAAGGCCAAAAACATTCAGTACTTC. Filled out from reference TRBV7-3 and TRBJ2-4, the complete variable domain reads GAGVSQTPSNKVTEKGKYVELRCDPISGHTALYWYRQSLGQGPEFLIYFQGTGAADDSGLPNDRFFAVRPEGSVSTLKIQRTERGDSAVYLCASGDTKKAKNIQYFGAGTRLSVL.

V and J are TRBV4-3 and TRBJ1-4; D is unclear. Germline values: CDR1 LGHNA, CDR2 YSLEER. The V gene lost 1 base and the J gene lost 5 bases, with 14 bases spanning the gap. CDR3 size: 16 residues. Here the CDR3 reads CASSQGPGRKNEKLFF. As DNA, the CDR3 is TGCGCCAGCAGCCAAGGCCCGGGGAGGAAGAATGAAAAACTGTTTTTT.

CDR3 sequence (DNA): TGTGCCAGCAGCAAAACATTTCACTACGAGCAGTACTTC. Protein product: CASSKTFHYEQYF. The chain employs TRBV5-6 and TRBJ2-7, with D unclear. Trimming removed 4 bases at V and 3 bases at J, with 11 bases between. CDR1 is SGHDT, CDR2 YYEEEE, per germline. CDR3 length: 13 residues.

CDR3 nucleotide sequence: TGTGCCAGCAGTTACCTGGTCCCGGAGAGAAGTTCACCCCTCCACTTT. Its translation: CASSYLVPERSSPLHF. The V and J genes are TRBV6-2 or TRBV6-3 and TRBJ1-6; D gene uncertain. CDR3 length equals 16 residues. Trimming shortened V by 2 bases and J by 9 bases, and 17 bases separated the two germline ends. From germline, CDR1 is MNHEY and CDR2 SVGEGT.

A word on this clone: Mismatch with germline at one junction end may stem from a read error. The chain combines TRBV19 with TRBJ2-1; no reliable D call. This CDR3 spans 12 amino acids. Germline-derived CDR1 and CDR2 are LNHDA and SQIVND (reference sequence). CDR3 bases: TGTGCCAGTAGTAGGGCGGCTACGGTGCAGCTCTTC. This gives the protein CASSRAATVQLF.

In this sample, this clone turned up once. This chain connects TRBV12-3 or TRBV12-4 to TRBJ1-2; D is unresolved. The V end lost 5 bases, the J end lost 8 bases, and 12 bases lay between the germline ends. This CDR3 spans 12 amino acids. CDR3 nucleotide sequence: TGTGCCAGCAGTCAACCCGCGGGCGGCTACACCTTC. Translated: CASSQPAGGYTF.

The chain couples TRBV30 to TRBJ1-6; no clear D gene. The germline gives CDR1 GTSNPN, CDR2 SVGIG (reference sequence). Deletions cut 0 bases from V and 10 bases from J, with 13 bases between. The CDR3 consists of 14 residues. The CDR3 protein is CAWSVWGVRSPLHF. As DNA, the CDR3 is TGTGCCTGGAGTGTGTGGGGTGTGAGGTCACCCCTCCACTTT. The full variable domain, rest sourced from reference TRBV30 and TRBJ1-6, is SQTIHQWPATLVQPVGSPLSLECTVEGTSNPNLYWYRQAAGRGLQLLFYSVGIGQISSEVPQNLSASRPQDRQFILSSKKLLLSDSGFYLCAWSVWGVRSPLHFGNGTRLTVT.

The chain combines TRBV5-4 with TRBJ1-2; tentatively, D is TRBD1 (6 bases). Germline V lookup: CDR1 SGHNT, CDR2 YYREEE (reference sequence). This CDR3 has 14 amino acids. The germline V and J ends were trimmed by 1 base and 4 bases, with 11 bases remaining between them. This CDR3 is CASSLLGASYGYTF. The CDR3 coding sequence is TGTGCCAGCAGCTTGCTGGGGGCGAGCTATGGCTACACCTTC. The variable domain in full, with the rest retrieved from reference TRBV5-4 and TRBJ1-2, is ETGVTQSPTHLIKTRGQQVTLRCSSQSGHNTVSWYQQALGQGPQFIFQYYREEENGRGNFPPRFSGLQFPNYSSELNVNALELDDSALYLCASSLLGASYGYTFGSGTRLTVV.

This clone was counted only a few times. This rearrangement joins TRBV27 to TRBJ2-5; D is undetermined. The CDR3 is 14 amino acids. Germline loops: CDR1 MNHEY, CDR2 SMNVEV (reference sequence). V lost 6 bases and J lost 5, with 16 bases in between. CDR3 DNA: TGTGCCAGCAGAACCGACTTTAGGGTCGAGACCCAGTACTTC. Encoded protein: CASRTDFRVETQYF.

This chain links TRBV5-6 with TRBJ1-5; D remains ambiguous. The germline V gene has CDR1 SGHDT and CDR2 YYEEEE. CDR3 size: 14 residues. V was clipped by 5 bases and J by 2 bases, with 11 bases between them. The CDR3, as DNA: TGTGCCAGCAGGAAGTGGGGAGGCAATCAGCCCCAGCATTTT. Protein product: CASRKWGGNQPQHF.

The chain has TRBV2 and TRBJ2-3, with 7 bases aligning to TRBD2. Trimming took 8 bases from V and 6 from J; bases not matched to a gene: 14. CDR1 is SNHLY and CDR2 is FYNNEI in the germline V gene. This CDR3 region has 15 residues. The CDR3 sequence is CASDWTSFSTDTQYF. CDR3 nucleotides: TGTGCCAGCGACTGGACTAGTTTCTCGACGGATACGCAGTATTTT.

This rearrangement joins TRBV19 to TRBJ1-5, with 7 nucleotides matching TRBD1. CDR1 and CDR2 from the germline V gene are LNHDA and SQIVND (reference sequence). With V trimmed by 3 bases and J by 1 base, 3 bases remained unmatched. This CDR3 region has 15 residues. CDR3 sequence reads: CASSIQGGSNQPQHF. CDR3 nucleotides: TGTGCCAGTAGTATTCAGGGGGGGAGCAATCAGCCCCAGCATTTT.

V gene TRBV7-8 combines with J gene TRBJ2-5; possible D gene TRBD2, 6 bases. Germline assignment: CDR1 SGHVS and CDR2 FQNEAQ. The CDR3 has 12 amino acids. Trimming removed 5 bases from V and 5 bases from J, with 9 bases in between. CDR3 coding DNA: TGTGCCAGCAGCCGGGGGTTGGAGACCCAGTACTTC. Its translation: CASSRGLETQYF. The variable domain in full, completed from reference TRBV7-8 and TRBJ2-5, reads GAGVSQSPRYKVAKRGQDVALRCDPISGHVSLFWYQQALGQGPEFLTYFQNEAQLDKSGLPSDRFFAERPEGSVSTLKIQRTQQEDSAVYLCASSRGLETQYFGPGTRLLVL.

The rearrangement uses TRBV29-1 and TRBJ2-7; 7 positions agree with TRBD2. CDR1 is SQVTM, CDR2 ANQGSEA, per germline. V gave up 4 bases and J gave up 6 bases; unmatched junction bases: 12. CDR3 length equals 14 residues. In DNA, the CDR3 is TGCAGCGTTGGGGGGGGTCCCTCCCTTGGCGAGCAGTACTTC. Its protein is CSVGGGPSLGEQYF.

The rearrangement joins TRBV11-3 to TRBJ1-1, with 7 nucleotides matching TRBD1. The CDR3 covers 13 residues. The germline gives CDR1 SGHNT, CDR2 YENEEA. V lost 5 bases, J lost 5 bases, and 5 bases stayed unmatched. This CDR3 reads CASSALDRTEAFF. The CDR3 coding sequence is TGTGCCAGCAGCGCCCTGGACAGGACTGAAGCTTTCTTT.

The chain uses TRBV30 and TRBJ2-3; no firm D call. V gave up 3 bases and J gave up 1 base, with 2 bases separating them. The length of the CDR3 is 11 residues. Per germline, CDR1 GTSNPN and CDR2 SVGIG (reference sequence). The CDR3 spells CAWRGTDTQYF. CDR3 DNA sequence: TGTGCCTGGAGGGGCACAGATACGCAGTATTTT.

This sequence joins TRBV15 and TRBJ2-7; D is perhaps TRBD1 (5 bases). The CDR3 sequence is 16 residues long. Germline CDR1 reads LNHNV; CDR2 reads YYDKDF (reference sequence). Trimming cost V 3 bases and J 3 bases, with 18 bases left between them. The CDR3 loop is CATSSDDPNDSYEQYF. CDR3 DNA: TGTGCCACCAGCAGTGACGACCCTAACGACAGCTACGAGCAGTACTTC.

As concerns this clone: Different DNA sequences within this sample yield the same CDR3. This chain connects TRBV24-1 to TRBJ1-5; D gene uncertain. Germline-derived CDR1 and CDR2 are KGHDR and SFDVKD. This CDR3 is built from 13 residues. The V end was cut by 5 bases, the J end by 2 bases, with 6 bases between. The CDR3 spells CATSGWGNQPQHF. CDR3 coding DNA: TGTGCCACCAGTGGCTGGGGCAATCAGCCCCAGCATTTT.

The chain recombines TRBV12-3 or TRBV12-4 with TRBJ2-3; tentative D call: TRBD2 (6 bases). The CDR3 runs to 13 residues. Deletions cut 8 bases from V and 2 bases from J, with 11 bases between. CDR3: CASAWGDTDTQYF. The CDR3 DNA sequence: TGTGCCAGCGCGTGGGGGGACACAGATACGCAGTATTTT.

CDR3 sequence (DNA): TGTGCCTGGAAACAGGAGGGAAATTCACCCCTCCACTTT. Translating it yields CAWKQEGNSPLHF. The chain has TRBV30 and TRBJ1-6; the D gene is possibly TRBD1 (5 bases). The germline gives CDR1 GTSNPN, CDR2 SVGIG (reference sequence). This CDR3 has 13 amino acids. Trimming left V 4 bases short and J 7 bases short, with 11 bases between.

The CDR3 protein is CASSLGQVPSGNTIYF. CDR3 DNA: TGCGCCAGCAGCCTAGGTCAGGTACCCTCTGGAAACACCATATATTTT. The chain employs TRBV5-1 and TRBJ1-3, with D hard to call. This CDR3 has 16 residues. The V gene's germline CDR1 is SGHRS and CDR2 YFSETQ. V lost 4 bases, J lost 0 bases, and 14 bases lay in between.

The rearrangement links TRBV5-6 to TRBJ1-3, with TRBD1 matching 8 bases. CDR1 is SGHDT and CDR2 is YYEEEE in the germline V gene. The CDR3 is 15 amino acids. V was clipped by 4 bases and J by 2 bases; unmatched bases: 5. CDR3 nucleotides: TGTGCCAGCAGCATCGAACAGGGGGCTGGAAACACCATATATTTT. Amino acids: CASSIEQGAGNTIYF.

This sequence joins TRBV15 and TRBJ1-1; TRBD1 is a possible D gene (5 bases). Germline CDR1 LNHNV, CDR2 YYDKDF (reference sequence). The CDR3 length is 12 residues. Trimming left V 3 bases short and J 6 bases short, with 8 bases between. CDR3 protein: CATSRGVSEAFF. In nucleotides, the CDR3 is TGTGCCACCAGCAGGGGGGTGTCTGAAGCTTTCTTT.

This chain joins TRBV7-2 and TRBJ1-5; 7 positions agree with TRBD1. CDR1 is SGHTA and CDR2 is FQGNSA in the germline V gene. The CDR3 spans 17 residues. V lost 4 bases and J lost 1; bases outside the gene matches: 10. The CDR3 DNA follows: TGTGCCAGCAGCTCTCGCCCTACAGGGGACAGCAATCAGCCCCAGCATTTT. Translating gives CASSSRPTGDSNQPQHF. Variable domain in full (rest from reference TRBV7-2 and TRBJ1-5): GAGVSQSPSNKVTEKGKDVELRCDPISGHTALYWYRQSLGQGLEFLIYFQGNSAPDKSGLPSDRFSAERTGGSVSTLTIQRTQQEDSAVYLCASSSRPTGDSNQPQHFGDGTRLSIL.

The genes are TRBV5-4 and TRBJ2-3, with D possibly called TRBD1 or TRBD2 (6 bases each). V lost 0 bases, J lost 0 bases, and 11 bases lay in between. Germline lookup yields CDR1 SGHNT and CDR2 YYREEE (reference sequence). The CDR3 extends over 16 amino acids. CDR3 in amino acids: CASSLAGGHSTDTQYF. The CDR3 nucleotides are TGTGCCAGCAGCTTGGCCGGGGGACACAGCACAGATACGCAGTATTTT.

The chain couples TRBV19 to TRBJ1-4; 7 nucleotides agree with TRBD1. Germline loops: CDR1 LNHDA, CDR2 SQIVND (reference sequence). The CDR3 is 15 residues long. V was pared by 4 bases and J by 8 bases, with 10 bases of the junction left unmatched. CDR3 protein: CASSKMTGSREKLFF. Here the CDR3 DNA reads TGTGCCAGTAGTAAGATGACAGGGAGCCGAGAAAAACTGTTTTTT.

This chain uses TRBV11-2 with TRBJ1-2; 10 bases line up with TRBD1. In germline, CDR1 is SGHAT, CDR2 FQNNGV. This CDR3 comprises 13 residues. J lost 7 bases, V lost 4 bases, and 3 bases had no gene match. CDR3 amino acids: CASSYRQGAGYTF. The CDR3 DNA reads as TGTGCCAGCAGCTACAGACAGGGGGCTGGCTACACCTTC. The full variable domain, its missing parts supplied by reference TRBV11-2 and TRBJ1-2, is EAGVAQSPRYKIIEKRQSVAFWCNPISGHATLYWYQQILGQGPKLLIQFQNNGVVDDSQLPKDRFSAERLKGVDSTLKIQPAKLEDSAVYLCASSYRQGAGYTFGSGTRLTVV.

The rearrangement joins TRBV28 to TRBJ1-1; TRBD1 is a possible D gene (5 bases). Germline V lookup: CDR1 MDHEN, CDR2 SYDVKM. The CDR3 has 15 amino acids. Trimming removed 7 bases from V and 0 bases from J, with 15 bases in between. CDR3 loop: CASIKTGPMNTEAFF. The CDR3 coding sequence is TGTGCCAGCATCAAGACGGGGCCCATGAACACTGAAGCTTTCTTT.

The chain joins TRBV27 to TRBJ2-7; TRBD1 matches 7 bases. The CDR3 is 15 residues long. J lost 4 bases, V lost 5 bases, and 11 bases had no gene match. CDR1 MNHEY and CDR2 SMNVEV come from the germline V gene (reference sequence). The CDR3 protein is CASSAPTGAGYEQYF. As DNA, the CDR3 is TGTGCCAGCAGTGCCCCAACAGGGGCGGGTTACGAGCAGTACTTC.

The chain employs TRBV11-3 and TRBJ1-1, with D possibly being TRBD1 (5 bases). The V gene's germline CDR1 is SGHNT and CDR2 YENEEA. This CDR3 is 14 amino acids long. Trimming removed 5 bases from V and 2 bases from J, with 12 bases in between. In DNA form, the CDR3 reads TGTGCCAGCAGCCCCCGGGACTCAAACACTGAAGCTTTCTTT. This sequence encodes CASSPRDSNTEAFF.

The chain combines TRBV9 with TRBJ2-7; D not resolved. Between the trimmed V and J ends, which lost 0 bases and 0 bases, there was a span of 10 bases. CDR1 is SGDLS, CDR2 YYNGEE, per germline. CDR3 length: 15 residues. The CDR3 loop is CASSVAGGSSYEQYF. The CDR3 DNA is TGTGCCAGCAGCGTAGCAGGCGGAAGCTCCTACGAGCAGTACTTC.

The chain has TRBV7-3 and TRBJ2-1; tentatively, D is TRBD1 (6 bases). With 2 bases removed from V and 5 bases from J, the gap between germline ends came to 16 bases. The CDR3 contains 16 residues. Germline lookup yields CDR1 SGHTA and CDR2 FQGTGA. In DNA, the CDR3 is TGTGCCAGCAGCTTATATCTCACAGGGCACAACAATGAGCAGTTCTTC. Its translation: CASSLYLTGHNNEQFF.